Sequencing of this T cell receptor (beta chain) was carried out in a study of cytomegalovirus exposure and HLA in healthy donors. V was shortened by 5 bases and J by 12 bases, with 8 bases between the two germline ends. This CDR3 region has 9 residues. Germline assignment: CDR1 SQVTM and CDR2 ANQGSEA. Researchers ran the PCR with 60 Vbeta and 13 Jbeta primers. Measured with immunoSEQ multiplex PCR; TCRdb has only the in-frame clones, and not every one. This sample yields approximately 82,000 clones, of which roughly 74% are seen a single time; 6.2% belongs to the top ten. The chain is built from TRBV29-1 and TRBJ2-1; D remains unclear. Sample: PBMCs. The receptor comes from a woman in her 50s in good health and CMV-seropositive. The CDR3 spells CSVQPGQFF. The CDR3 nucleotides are TGCAGCGTTCAGCCAGGGCAGTTCTTC.